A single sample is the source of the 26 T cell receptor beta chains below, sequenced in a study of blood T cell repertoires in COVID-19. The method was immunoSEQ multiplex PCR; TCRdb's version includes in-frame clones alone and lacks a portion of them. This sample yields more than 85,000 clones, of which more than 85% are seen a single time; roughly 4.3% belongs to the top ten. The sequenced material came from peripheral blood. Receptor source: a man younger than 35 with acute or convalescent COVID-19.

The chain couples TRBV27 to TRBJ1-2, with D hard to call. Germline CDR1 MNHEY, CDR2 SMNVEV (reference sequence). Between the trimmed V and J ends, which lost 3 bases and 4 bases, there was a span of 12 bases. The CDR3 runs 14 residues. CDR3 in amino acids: CASSFEGNLYGYTF. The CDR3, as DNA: TGTGCCAGCAGTTTTGAGGGAAACCTCTATGGCTACACCTTC.

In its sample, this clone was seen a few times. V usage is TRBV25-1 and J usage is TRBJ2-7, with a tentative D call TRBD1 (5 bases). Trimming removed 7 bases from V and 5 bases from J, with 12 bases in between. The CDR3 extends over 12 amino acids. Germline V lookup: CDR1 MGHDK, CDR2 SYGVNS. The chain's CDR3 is CASNQGENEQYF. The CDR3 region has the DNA TGTGCCAGCAATCAGGGCGAGAACGAGCAGTACTTC.

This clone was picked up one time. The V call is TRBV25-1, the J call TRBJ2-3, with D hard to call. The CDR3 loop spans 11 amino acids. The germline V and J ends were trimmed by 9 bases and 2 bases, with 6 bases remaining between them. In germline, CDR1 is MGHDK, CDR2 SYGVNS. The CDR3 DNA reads TGTGCCAGTGGGCCCACAGATACGCAGTATTTT. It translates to CASGPTDTQYF.

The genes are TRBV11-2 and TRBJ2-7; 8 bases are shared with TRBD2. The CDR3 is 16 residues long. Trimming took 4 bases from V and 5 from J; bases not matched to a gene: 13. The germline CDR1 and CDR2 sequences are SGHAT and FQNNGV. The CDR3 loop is CASSSVGGSGIDEQYF. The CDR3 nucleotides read TGTGCCAGCAGCTCAGTGGGGGGTAGCGGGATAGACGAGCAGTACTTC.

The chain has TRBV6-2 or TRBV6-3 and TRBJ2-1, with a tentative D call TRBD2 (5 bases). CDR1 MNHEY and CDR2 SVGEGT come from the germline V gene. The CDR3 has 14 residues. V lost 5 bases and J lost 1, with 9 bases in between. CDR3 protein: CASSRGGSYNEQFF. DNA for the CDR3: TGTGCCAGCAGTCGGGGTGGGTCCTACAATGAGCAGTTCTTC.

The CDR3 DNA sequence: TGCGCCAGCAGCTCCTCACAGGGAAGGTACGAGCAGTACTTC. Translation gives CASSSSQGRYEQYF. J is TRBJ2-7 and V is TRBV5-1; tentatively, D is TRBD1 (6 bases). CDR1 is SGHRS and CDR2 is YFSETQ in the germline V gene. The V end was cut by 3 bases, the J end by 4 bases, with 14 bases between. This CDR3 is 14 amino acids long.

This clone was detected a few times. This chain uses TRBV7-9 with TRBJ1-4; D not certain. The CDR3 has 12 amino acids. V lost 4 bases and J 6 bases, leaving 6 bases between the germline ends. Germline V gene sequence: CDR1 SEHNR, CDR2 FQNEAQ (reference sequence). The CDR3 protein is CASSSVYEKLFF. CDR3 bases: TGTGCCAGCAGCTCTGTATATGAAAAACTGTTTTTT.

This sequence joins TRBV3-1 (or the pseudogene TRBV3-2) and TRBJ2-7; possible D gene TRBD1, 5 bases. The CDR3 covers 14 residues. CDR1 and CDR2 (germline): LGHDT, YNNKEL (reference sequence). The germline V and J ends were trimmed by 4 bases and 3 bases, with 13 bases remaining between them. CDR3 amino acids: CASSPDPRGYEQYF. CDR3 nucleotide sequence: TGTGCCAGCAGCCCTGACCCAAGGGGCTACGAGCAGTACTTC.

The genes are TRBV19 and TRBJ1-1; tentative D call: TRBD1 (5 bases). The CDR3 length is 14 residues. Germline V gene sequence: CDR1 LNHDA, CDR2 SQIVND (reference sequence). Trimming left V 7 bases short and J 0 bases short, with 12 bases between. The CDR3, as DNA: TGTGCCAGTACCCTGGGGGGGATGAACACTGAAGCTTTCTTT. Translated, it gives CASTLGGMNTEAFF.

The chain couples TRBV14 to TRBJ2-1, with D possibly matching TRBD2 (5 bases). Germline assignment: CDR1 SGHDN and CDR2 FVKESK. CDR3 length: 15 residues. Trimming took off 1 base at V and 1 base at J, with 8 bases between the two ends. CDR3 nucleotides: TGTGCCAGCAGCCAAGGGACTTTTTCCTACAATGAGCAGTTCTTC. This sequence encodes CASSQGTFSYNEQFF.

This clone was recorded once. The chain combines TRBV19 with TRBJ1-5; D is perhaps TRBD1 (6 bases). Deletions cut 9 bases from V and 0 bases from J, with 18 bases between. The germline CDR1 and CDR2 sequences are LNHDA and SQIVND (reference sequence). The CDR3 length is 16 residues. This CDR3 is CARRPGQRTSNQPQHF. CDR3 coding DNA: TGTGCCAGGCGACCGGGACAAAGGACTAGCAATCAGCCCCAGCATTTT. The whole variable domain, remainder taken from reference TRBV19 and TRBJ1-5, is DGGITQSPKYLFRKEGQNVTLSCEQNLNHDAMYWYRQDPGQGLRLIYYSQIVNDFQKGDIAEGYSVSREKKESFPLTVTSAQKNPTAFYLCARRPGQRTSNQPQHFGDGTRLSIL.

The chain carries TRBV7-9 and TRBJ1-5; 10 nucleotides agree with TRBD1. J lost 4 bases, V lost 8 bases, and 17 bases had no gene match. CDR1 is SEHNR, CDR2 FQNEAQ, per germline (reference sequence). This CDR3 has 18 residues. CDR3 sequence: CASFFRPRGQGLNQPQHF. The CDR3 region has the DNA TGTGCCAGCTTTTTTAGACCGAGGGGACAGGGGCTGAATCAGCCCCAGCATTTT. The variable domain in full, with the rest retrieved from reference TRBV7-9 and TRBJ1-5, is DTGVSQNPRHKITKRGQNVTFRCDPISEHNRLYWYRQTLGQGPEFLTYFQNEAQLEKSRLLSDRFSAERPKGSFSTLEIQRTEQGDSAMYLCASFFRPRGQGLNQPQHFGDGTRLSIL.

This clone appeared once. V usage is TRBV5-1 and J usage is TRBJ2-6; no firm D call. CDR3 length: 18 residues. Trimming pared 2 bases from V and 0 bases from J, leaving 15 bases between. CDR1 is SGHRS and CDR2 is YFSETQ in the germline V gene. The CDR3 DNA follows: TGCGCCAGCAGCTTAGAGCGTGTAGATTACTCTGGGGCCAACGTCCTGACTTTC. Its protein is CASSLERVDYSGANVLTF. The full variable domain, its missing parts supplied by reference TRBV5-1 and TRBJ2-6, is KAGVTQTPRYLIKTRGQQVTLSCSPISGHRSVSWYQQTPGQGLQFLFEYFSETQRNKGNFPGRFSGRQFSNSRSEMNVSTLELGDSALYLCASSLERVDYSGANVLTFGAGSRLTVL.

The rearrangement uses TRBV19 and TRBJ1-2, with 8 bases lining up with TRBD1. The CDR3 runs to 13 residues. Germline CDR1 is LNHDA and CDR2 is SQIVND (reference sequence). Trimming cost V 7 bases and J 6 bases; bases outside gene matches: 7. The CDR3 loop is CASTDRDSDGYTF. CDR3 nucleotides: TGTGCCAGTACGGACAGGGATTCGGATGGCTACACCTTC.

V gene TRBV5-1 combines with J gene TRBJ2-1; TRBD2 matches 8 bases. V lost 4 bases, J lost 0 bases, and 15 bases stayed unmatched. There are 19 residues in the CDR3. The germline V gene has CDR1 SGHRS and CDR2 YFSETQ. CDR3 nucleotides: TGCGCCAGCAGCCTTCTAGATCCACTAGCGGATAGCTCCTACAATGAGCAGTTCTTC. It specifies CASSLLDPLADSSYNEQFF.

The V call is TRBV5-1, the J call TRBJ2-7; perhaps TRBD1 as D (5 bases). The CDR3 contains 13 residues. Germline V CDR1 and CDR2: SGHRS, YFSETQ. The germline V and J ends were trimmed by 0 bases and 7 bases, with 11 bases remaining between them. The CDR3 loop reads CASSLEGLGEQYF. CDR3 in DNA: TGCGCCAGCAGCTTGGAGGGGCTGGGGGAGCAGTACTTC. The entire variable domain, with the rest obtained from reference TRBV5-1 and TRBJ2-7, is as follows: KAGVTQTPRYLIKTRGQQVTLSCSPISGHRSVSWYQQTPGQGLQFLFEYFSETQRNKGNFPGRFSGRQFSNSRSEMNVSTLELGDSALYLCASSLEGLGEQYFGPGTRLTVT.

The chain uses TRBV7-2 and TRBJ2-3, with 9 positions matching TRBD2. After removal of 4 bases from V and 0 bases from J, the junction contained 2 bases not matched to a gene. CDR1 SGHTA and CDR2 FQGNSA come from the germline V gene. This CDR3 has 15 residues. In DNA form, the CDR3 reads TGTGCCAGCAGCTCAAGCGGGGGGAGCACAGATACGCAGTATTTT. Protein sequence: CASSSSGGSTDTQYF.

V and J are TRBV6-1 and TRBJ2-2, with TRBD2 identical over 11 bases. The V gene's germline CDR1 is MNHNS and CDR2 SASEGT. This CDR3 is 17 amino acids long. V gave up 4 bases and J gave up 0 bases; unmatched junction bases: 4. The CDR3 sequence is CASSVGLAGTNTGELFF. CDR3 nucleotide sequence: TGTGCCAGCAGTGTAGGACTAGCGGGTACGAACACCGGGGAGCTGTTTTTT.

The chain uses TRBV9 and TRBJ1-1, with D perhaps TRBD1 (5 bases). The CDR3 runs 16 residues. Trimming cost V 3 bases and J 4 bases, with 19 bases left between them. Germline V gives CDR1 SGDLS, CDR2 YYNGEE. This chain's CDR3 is CASSATSGGLGTEAFF. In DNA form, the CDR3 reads TGTGCCAGCAGCGCAACCTCCGGGGGGTTGGGCACTGAAGCTTTCTTT.

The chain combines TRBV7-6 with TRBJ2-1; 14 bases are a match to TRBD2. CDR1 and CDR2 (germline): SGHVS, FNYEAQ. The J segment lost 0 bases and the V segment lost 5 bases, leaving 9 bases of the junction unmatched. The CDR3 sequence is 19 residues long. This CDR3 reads CASSQGLAGVANSYNEQFF. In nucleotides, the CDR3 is TGTGCCAGCAGCCAGGGACTAGCGGGAGTGGCTAACTCCTACAATGAGCAGTTCTTC.

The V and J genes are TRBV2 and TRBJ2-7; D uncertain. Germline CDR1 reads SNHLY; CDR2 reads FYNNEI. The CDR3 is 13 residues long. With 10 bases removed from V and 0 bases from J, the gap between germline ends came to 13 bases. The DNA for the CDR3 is TGTGCCAAGAGAATCGCGGCCTCCTACGAGCAGTACTTC. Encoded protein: CAKRIAASYEQYF.

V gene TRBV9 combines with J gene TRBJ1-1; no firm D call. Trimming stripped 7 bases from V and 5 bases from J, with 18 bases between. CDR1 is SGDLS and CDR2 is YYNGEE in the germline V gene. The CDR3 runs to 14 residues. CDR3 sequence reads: CASGATPGGTEAFF. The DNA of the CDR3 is TGTGCCAGCGGCGCCACCCCGGGCGGGACTGAAGCTTTCTTT.

The CDR3 here is CASSLWGRTYNEQFF. The CDR3 DNA reads as TGTGCCAGCAGTTTGTGGGGCAGGACCTACAATGAGCAGTTCTTC. The chain is built from TRBV27 and TRBJ2-1, with D tentatively TRBD1 (5 bases). Germline assignment: CDR1 MNHEY and CDR2 SMNVEV (reference sequence). V lost 3 bases and J lost 2, with 11 bases in between. The CDR3 totals 15 residues.

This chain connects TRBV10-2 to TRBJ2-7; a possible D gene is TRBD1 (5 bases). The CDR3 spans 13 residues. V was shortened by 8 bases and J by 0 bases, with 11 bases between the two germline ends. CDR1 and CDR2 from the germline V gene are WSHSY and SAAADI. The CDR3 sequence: CASLRGSSYEQYF. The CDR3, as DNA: TGCGCCAGCCTAAGGGGTTCCTCCTACGAGCAGTACTTC.

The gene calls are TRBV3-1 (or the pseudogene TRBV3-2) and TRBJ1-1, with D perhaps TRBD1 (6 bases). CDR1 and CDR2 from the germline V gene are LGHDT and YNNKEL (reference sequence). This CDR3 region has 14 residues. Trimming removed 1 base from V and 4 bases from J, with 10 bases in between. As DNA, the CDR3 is TGTGCCAGCAGCCAAGGCAGGGGTTTCACTGAAGCTTTCTTT. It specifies CASSQGRGFTEAFF.

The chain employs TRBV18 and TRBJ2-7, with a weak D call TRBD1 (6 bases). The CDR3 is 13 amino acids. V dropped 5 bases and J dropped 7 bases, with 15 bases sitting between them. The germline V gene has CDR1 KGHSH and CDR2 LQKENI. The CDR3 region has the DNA TGTGCCAGCTCATCGGACAGTGTACGGGAGCAGTACTTC. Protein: CASSSDSVREQYF.